This T cell receptor (beta chain) is drawn from a study of shared clonotypes between healthy human individuals. CDR3 size: 16 residues. V shed 6 bases and J shed 6 bases, with 22 bases lying between them. CDR1 is MDHEN and CDR2 is SYDVKM in the germline V gene. As for this clone: What it binds is not known.

Authors' methods: From ImmunoSEQ came sequences covering only the junction and carrying no quality scores, so filtering differed. The method was immunoSEQ multiplex PCR; TCRdb's version includes in-frame clones alone and lacks a portion of them. V, J and clone size are taken as reported in that table, and D and trimming were inferred from the DNA itself. Seen here are hundreds of thousands of clones, less than 80% observed once, and the top ten hold under 2%. Study conclusions and caveats: The study found about 5% of naive CD4 clonotypes shared across a few donors. Sequencing depth was a factor that was expected to affect clonotype sharing among donors.

The sequenced sample was memory CD4+ T cells sorted from blood. The subset denotes: CD45RA-negative fraction. This sequence was found in a woman aged 25 to 45 in good health. The chain uses TRBV28 and TRBJ2-3; weak D call: TRBD2 (6 bases). The CDR3 sequence: CASSSPGAGSGDTQYF. The CDR3 coding sequence is TGTGCCAGCAGCTCCCCTGGGGCGGGATCCGGGGATACGCAGTATTTT.